Listed below are T cell receptor beta chains from one sample, sequenced in a study of T cell responses to AZD1222 COVID-19 vaccine. Using immunoSEQ multiplex PCR, the repertoire was profiled, and TCRdb retains in-frame clones only, with some absent. The sample contains about 120,000 clones, 70% to 90% of which appear only once. Specimen: peripheral blood, collected on day 0 of MenACWY control vaccination. The receptors were sampled from an adult in good health. The CDR3 runs from the conserved cysteine through the conserved F or W. Each record gives: V gene, clone size, J gene, D gene, CDR3 DNA, CDR3 protein. A D gene is named only where the DNA matches it firmly. Size is omitted from some rows. Given values are once, few, many or a class for expanded clones.

TRBV3-1/TRBV3-2	NA	TRBJ2-3	NA	TGTGCCAGCAGCCAAGAGATGGCAGGAGCTAGCACAGATACGCAGTATTTT	CASSQEMAGASTDTQYF
TRBV24-1	NA	TRBJ1-5	TRBD1	TGTGCCACCAGTGAAGCCGGACAGGGTAATCAGCCCCAGCATTTT	CATSEAGQGNQPQHF
TRBV19	NA	TRBJ1-2	TRBD1	TGTGCCAGTATCCGCGGGACAGCGAGTGGGTATGGCTACACCTTC	CASIRGTASGYGYTF
TRBV27	NA	TRBJ2-7	TRBD2	TGTGCCAGCAGTTTCCGTCCGGGGAGCGGGGGCTACGAGCAGTACTTC	CASSFRPGSGGYEQYF
TRBV7-6	few	TRBJ2-7	NA	TGTGCCAGTCAGGGGAGTAGCTACGAGCAGTACTTC	CASQGSSYEQYF
TRBV29-1	NA	TRBJ1-1	NA	TGCAGCGTTGATACCAGGGGTGCTGAAGCTTTCTTT	CSVDTRGAEAFF
TRBV27	once	TRBJ2-7	NA	TGTGCCAGCAGTTTATCTCCCAGGAACTCCTACGAGCAGTACTTC	CASSLSPRNSYEQYF
TRBV7-9	NA	TRBJ2-7	TRBD1	TGTGCCAGCAGCCGCGACAGGGGTTACGAGCAGTACTTC	CASSRDRGYEQYF
TRBV27	NA	TRBJ1-2	TRBD1	TGTGCCAGCAGTTTGCAACAGGGGCGAGGTGGCTACACCTTC	CASSLQQGRGGYTF
TRBV18	NA	TRBJ1-2	NA	TGTGCCAGCTCACCATACGGGCCCACTCCCCCTTACTATGGCTACACCTTC	CASSPYGPTPPYYGYTF
TRBV5-6	NA	TRBJ1-3	NA	TGTGCCAGCAGCTTAGGACTCCTGGGCCGCTCTGGAAACACCATATATTTT	CASSLGLLGRSGNTIYF
TRBV7-2	NA	TRBJ2-1	TRBD2	TGTGCCAGCAGCTTAGACTCTAGCGGGGGGCCGTGGGTCTTC	CASSLDSSGGPWVF
TRBV6-2/TRBV6-3	NA	TRBJ1-2	NA	TGTGCCAGCAGCCCAAATCAGGGCTATGGCTACACCTTC	CASSPNQGYGYTF
TRBV7-2	NA	TRBJ1-5	NA	TGTGCCAGCAGCCCGGGGACCCTCAATCAGCCCCAGCATTTT	CASSPGTLNQPQHF
TRBV28	NA	TRBJ1-2	NA	TGTGCCAGCAGTTTACCCGCTCGGAAGGGCGGCTACACCTTC	CASSLPARKGGYTF
TRBV6-5	once	TRBJ1-6	NA	TGTGCCAGCAGTTACGACAGATATAATTCACCCCTCCACTTT	CASSYDRYNSPLHF
TRBV15	NA	TRBJ1-2	NA	TGTGCCACCAGCAGAGGACAGGACCAAGCGCACTATGGCTACACCTTC	CATSRGQDQAHYGYTF
TRBV10-2	NA	TRBJ2-3	TRBD2	TGCGCCAGCAGTGCAACTAGCGGTGGTAGAGATACGCAGTATTTT	CASSATSGGRDTQYF
TRBV11-2	NA	TRBJ1-1	NA	TGTGCCAGCAGCTTAGAAGGAATGAACACTGAAGCTTTCTTT	CASSLEGMNTEAFF
TRBV2	NA	TRBJ2-7	TRBD1	TGTGCCAGCAGGAGACAGGGGAGCTCCTACGAGCAGTACTTC	CASRRQGSSYEQYF
TRBV3-1/TRBV3-2	NA	TRBJ1-2	NA	TGTGCCAGCAGCGTGGGAAATAACTATGGCTACACCTTC	CASSVGNNYGYTF
TRBV6-5	NA	TRBJ1-2	NA	TGTGCCAGCAGTTACGGGGGAAACTATGGCTACACCTTC	CASSYGGNYGYTF
TRBV12-3/TRBV12-4	NA	TRBJ1-2	NA	TGTGCCAGCAGTAACAACAGGGACTATGGCTACACCTTC	CASSNNRDYGYTF
TRBV28	NA	TRBJ1-4	NA	TGTGCCAGCTACAATGAAAAACTGTTTTTT	CASYNEKLFF
TRBV3-1/TRBV3-2	NA	TRBJ2-2	NA	TGTGCCAGCAGCCAAGATAACCCCACCCTTAACACCGGGGAGCTGTTTTTT	CASSQDNPTLNTGELFF
TRBV29-1	few	TRBJ2-2	TRBD1	TGCAGCGGGGGGGACAGGGTAGACACCGGGGAGCTGTTTTTT	CSGGDRVDTGELFF
TRBV5-1	few	TRBJ2-7	NA	TGCGCCAGCAGCTTCGAGGGGTACGAGCAGTACTTC	CASSFEGYEQYF
TRBV6-5	NA	TRBJ2-7	TRBD2	TGTGCCAGCAGTCCGGGGGGTCGATACGAGCAGTACTTC	CASSPGGRYEQYF
TRBV6-5	few	TRBJ1-2	TRBD1	TGTGCCAGCAGGATGCACGGACAGGGCTATGGCTACACCTTC	CASRMHGQGYGYTF
TRBV10-2	NA	TRBJ1-1	TRBD1	TGCGCCAGCAGTGAGACGGGCAGGGGGTACACTGAAGCTTTCTTT	CASSETGRGYTEAFF
TRBV10-3	NA	TRBJ2-3	NA	TGTGCCATCAGTGGGGGAAGGGACCCCGATACGCAGTATTTT	CAISGGRDPDTQYF
TRBV10-2	NA	TRBJ2-5	NA	TGCGCCAGCAGCCCTCAGTTCCAAGAGACCCAGTACTTC	CASSPQFQETQYF
TRBV9	NA	TRBJ2-1	TRBD1	TGTGCCAGCAGCTCCCTTCGGGGACAGCATAATGAGCAGTTCTTC	CASSSLRGQHNEQFF